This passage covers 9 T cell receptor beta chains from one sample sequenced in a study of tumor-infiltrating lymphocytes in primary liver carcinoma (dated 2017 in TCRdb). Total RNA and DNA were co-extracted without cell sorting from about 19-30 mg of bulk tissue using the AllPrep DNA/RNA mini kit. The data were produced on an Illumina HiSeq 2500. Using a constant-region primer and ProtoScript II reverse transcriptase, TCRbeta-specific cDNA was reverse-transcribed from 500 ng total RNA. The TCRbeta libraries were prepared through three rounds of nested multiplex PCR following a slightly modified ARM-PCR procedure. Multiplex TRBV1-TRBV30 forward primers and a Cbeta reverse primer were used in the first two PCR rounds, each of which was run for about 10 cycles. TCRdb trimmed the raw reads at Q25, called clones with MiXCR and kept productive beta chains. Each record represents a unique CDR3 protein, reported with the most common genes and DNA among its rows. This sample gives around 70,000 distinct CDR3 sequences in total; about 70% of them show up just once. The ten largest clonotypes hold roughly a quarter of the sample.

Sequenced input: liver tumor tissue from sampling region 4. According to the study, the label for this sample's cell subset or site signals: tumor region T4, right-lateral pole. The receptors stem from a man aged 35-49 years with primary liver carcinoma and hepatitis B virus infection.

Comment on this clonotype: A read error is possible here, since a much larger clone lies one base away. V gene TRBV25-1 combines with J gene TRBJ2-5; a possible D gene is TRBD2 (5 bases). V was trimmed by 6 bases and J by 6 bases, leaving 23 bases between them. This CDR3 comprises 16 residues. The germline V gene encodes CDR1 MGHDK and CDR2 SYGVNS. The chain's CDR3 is CASSVSWGDGIKTQYF. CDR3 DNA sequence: TGTGCCAGCAGCGTCTCATGGGGAGATGGGATCAAGACCCAGTACTTC.

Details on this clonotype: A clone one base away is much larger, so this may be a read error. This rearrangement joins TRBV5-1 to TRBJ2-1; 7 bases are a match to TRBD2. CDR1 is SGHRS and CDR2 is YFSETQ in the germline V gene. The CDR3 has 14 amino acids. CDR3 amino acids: CASSLTGTNKEQFF. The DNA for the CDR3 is TGCGCCAGCAGCTTGACCGGGACTAACAAAGAGCAGTTCTTC.

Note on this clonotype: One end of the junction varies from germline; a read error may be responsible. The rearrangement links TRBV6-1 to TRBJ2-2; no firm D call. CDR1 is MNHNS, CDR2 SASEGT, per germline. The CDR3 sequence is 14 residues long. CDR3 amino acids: CTSSTSIGIGELFF. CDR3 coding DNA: TGTACCAGCAGCACGTCAATCGGCATCGGGGAGCTGTTTTTT.

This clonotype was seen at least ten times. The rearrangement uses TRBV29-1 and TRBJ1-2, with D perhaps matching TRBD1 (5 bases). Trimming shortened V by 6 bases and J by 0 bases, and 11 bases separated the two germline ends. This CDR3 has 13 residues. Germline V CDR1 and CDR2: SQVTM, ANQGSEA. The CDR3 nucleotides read TGCAGCGTAGTAGACAGCACTAACTATGGCTACACCTTC. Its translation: CSVVDSTNYGYTF.

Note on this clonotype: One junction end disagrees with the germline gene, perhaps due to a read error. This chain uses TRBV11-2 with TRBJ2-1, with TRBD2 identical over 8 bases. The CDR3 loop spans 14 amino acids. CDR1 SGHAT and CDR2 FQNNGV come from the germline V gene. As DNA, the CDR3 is TGTGCCGGCAGCCTACTTAGCGGGGTAGCTCTCCAGTTCTTC. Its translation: CAGSLLSGVALQFF.

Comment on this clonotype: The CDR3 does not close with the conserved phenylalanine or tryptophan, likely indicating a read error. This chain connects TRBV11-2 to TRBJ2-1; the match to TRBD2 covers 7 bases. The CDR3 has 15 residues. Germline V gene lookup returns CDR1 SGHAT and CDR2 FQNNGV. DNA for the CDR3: TGTGCCAACAGCTTAGTGCTAGCGGTAAACAATGAGCAGTTCTCC. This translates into CANSLVLAVNNEQFS.

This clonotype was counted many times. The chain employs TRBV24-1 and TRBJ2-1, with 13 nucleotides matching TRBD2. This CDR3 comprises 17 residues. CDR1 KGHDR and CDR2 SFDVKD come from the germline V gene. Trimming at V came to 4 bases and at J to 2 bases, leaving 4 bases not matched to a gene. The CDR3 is CATSEPGLAGAYNEQFF. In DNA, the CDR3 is TGTGCCACCAGTGAACCTGGACTAGCGGGAGCCTACAATGAGCAGTTCTTC.

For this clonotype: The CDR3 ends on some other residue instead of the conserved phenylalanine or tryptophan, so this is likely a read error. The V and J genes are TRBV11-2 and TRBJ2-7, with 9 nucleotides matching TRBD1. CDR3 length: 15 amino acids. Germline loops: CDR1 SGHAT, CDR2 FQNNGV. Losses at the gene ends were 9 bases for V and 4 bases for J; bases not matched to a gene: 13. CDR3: CARSSTGGRRYEQYL. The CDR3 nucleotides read TGTGCCAGAAGTTCTACAGGGGGCCGGAGGTACGAGCAGTACCTC.

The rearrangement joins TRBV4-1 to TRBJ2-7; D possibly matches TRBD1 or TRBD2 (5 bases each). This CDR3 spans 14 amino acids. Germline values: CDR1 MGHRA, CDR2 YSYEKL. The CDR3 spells CASNQEIRDLEQYV. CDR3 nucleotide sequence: TGCGCCAGCAACCAAGAAATTCGGGACCTCGAGCAGTACGTC.